These 6 T cell receptor beta chains were all obtained from the same sample, sequenced in a study of tissue T cells after allogeneic stem cell transplantation. This sample's time point: mouse harvest day 14 after allogeneic transplant. Mouse grafts combined 10^7 T-cell-depleted bone marrow cells with 10^6 splenic CD5+ T cells. The repertoire was sequenced with immunoSEQ multiplex PCR; TCRdb's copy has only in-frame clones and lacks some. The table includes 2,500 to 3,000 clones, about 51% detected once. The material sequenced was gut tissue. Receptors were obtained from a female BALB/c mouse given C57BL/6 T cells with graft-versus-host disease after an allogeneic hematopoietic cell transplant.

This clone has only a few counts. Each gene name is a mouse one. The CDR3 end is not reached by the read, which stops 1 residue before it; the germline J gene fills it in. This sequence joins TRBV26 and TRBJ2-1, with D possibly being TRBD1 (5 bases). This CDR3 is 15 amino acids long. Germline CDR1 reads KGHPV; CDR2 reads FQNQEV (reference sequence). Trimming cost V 4 bases and J 0 bases, with 10 bases left between them. Partial CDR3 DNA: TGTGCCAGCAGTCCCCTCAGGGTTAACTATGCTGAGCAGTTC. This gives the protein CASSPLRVNYAEQF. The full-length CDR3 reads as CASSPLRVNYAEQFF. Full variable domain (outside the CDR3, taken from reference TRBV26 and TRBJ2-1): NSKVIQTPRYLVKGQGQKAKMRCIPEKGHPVVFWYQQNKNNEFKFLINFQNQEVLQQIDMTEKRFSAECPSNSPCSLEIQSSEAGDSALYLCASSPLRVNYAEQFFGPGTRLTVL.

Note on this clone: Gene and germline names: mouse. The read ends 1 residue shy of where the CDR3 ends; the end is completed using the germline J gene. The V and J genes are TRBV3 and TRBJ2-3, with 7 bases aligning to TRBD1. Germline CDR1 reads SNHLY; CDR2 reads FYNGKV (reference sequence). The CDR3 consists of 15 residues. V gave up 5 bases and J gave up 1 base; unmatched junction bases: 6. The CDR3 spells CASSLQGKGAETLYF. CDR3 DNA, as far as it was read: TGTGCCAGCAGCCTACAGGGGAAAGGTGCAGAAACGCTGTAT.

A note on this clone: Here the gene names and germline are mouse. The read halts 1 residue ahead of the CDR3 end, with the missing end drawn from the germline J gene. V gene TRBV13-2 combines with J gene TRBJ2-1, with 8 bases that match TRBD2. The CDR3 contains 12 residues. CDR1 and CDR2 from the germline V gene are NNHNN and SYGAGS (reference sequence). V was pared by 9 bases and J by 2 bases, with 1 base of the junction left unmatched. This chain's CDR3 is CATLGDYAEQFF. The DNA read from the CDR3 is TGTGCCACACTGGGGGACTATGCTGAGCAGTTC.

A note on this clone: Gene names follow the mouse nomenclature. The DNA ends 1 residue before the CDR3 does, and the rest of the CDR3 is filled in from the germline J gene. The same CDR3 is also encoded by other DNA sequences in this sample. V usage is TRBV26 and J usage is TRBJ1-1; TRBD1 is a possible D gene (5 bases). Germline lookup yields CDR1 KGHPV and CDR2 FQNQEV (reference sequence). V lost 3 bases and J lost 1, with 6 bases in between. This CDR3 is 13 amino acids long. Partial CDR3 DNA: TGTGCCAGCAGTCTCCAGGGAAACACAGAAGTCTTC. Amino acid sequence: CASSLQGNTEVF. The CDR3 in its entirety is CASSLQGNTEVFF.

The sample holds one count of this clone. Here the gene names and germline are mouse. Coverage ceases 1 residue before the CDR3 finishes, and the germline J gene fills in the end. V and J are TRBV3 and TRBJ2-4, with no clear D. Trimming removed 1 base at V and 6 bases at J, with 8 bases between. The CDR3 extends over 13 amino acids. CDR1 SNHLY and CDR2 FYNGKV come from the germline V gene (reference sequence). Partial CDR3 DNA: TGTGCCAGCAGCTTAGGGTGGGAGAACACCTTGTAC. Translating gives CASSLGWENTLY. In full, the CDR3 reads CASSLGWENTLYF.

Remarks on this clone: Mouse germline and gene names are used. The sequenced fragment ends 1 residue before the CDR3 boundary, so the rest is inferred from the germline J gene. The chain joins TRBV16 to TRBJ1-4, with 7 bases lining up with TRBD1. The CDR3 length is 15 residues. V was clipped by 2 bases and J by 2 bases; unmatched bases: 2. The germline V gene encodes CDR1 SGHSA and CDR2 FRNQAP. Incomplete CDR3 DNA: TGTGCAAGCAGCTTAACAGGGGCATCCAACGAAAGATTATTT. It codes for CASSLTGASNERLF. The CDR3 as a whole reads CASSLTGASNERLFF.